Below, 26 T cell receptor beta chains from the same sample are listed, as sequenced in a study of shared clonotypes between healthy human individuals. The assay was immunoSEQ multiplex PCR, and TCRdb's table has in-frame clones only and misses some. In the table there are about 380,000 clones, about 96% of which are singletons. Material for sequencing was memory CD8+ T cells sorted from blood. As for subset: CD45RO+ cells pooled with CCR7-negative TemRA cells. The receptors were gathered from a man between 25 and 39 years old in good health.

The chain uses TRBV30 and TRBJ2-3; D may be TRBD1 (5 bases). The CDR3 runs 12 residues. The germline V and J ends were trimmed by 4 bases and 8 bases, with 13 bases remaining between them. Germline CDR1 and CDR2: GTSNPN and SVGIG (reference sequence). This CDR3 is CAWTLGHPTQYF. CDR3 nucleotide sequence: TGTGCCTGGACCCTAGGACACCCTACGCAGTATTTT.

The chain recombines TRBV2 with TRBJ2-7; D remains unclear. Per the germline V gene, CDR1 is SNHLY and CDR2 is FYNNEI. Trimming took 2 bases from V and 6 from J, leaving 8 bases between them. The CDR3 consists of 12 residues. This CDR3 is CASSELLIEQYF. As DNA, the CDR3 is TGTGCCAGCAGTGAACTCCTTATCGAGCAGTACTTC.

This chain connects TRBV6-4 to TRBJ2-3; perhaps D is TRBD1 or TRBD2 (5 bases each). CDR1 is MRHNA, CDR2 SNTAGT, per germline. The length of the CDR3 is 17 residues. V gave up 0 bases and J gave up 3 bases, with 16 bases separating them. The CDR3 DNA sequence: TGTGCCAGCAGTGACTCTGGGACCCTCAGCCGGACAGATACGCAGTATTTT. Translated, it gives CASSDSGTLSRTDTQYF.

The genes are TRBV6-5 and TRBJ2-7; D tentatively fits TRBD1 or TRBD2 (6 bases each). Germline lookup yields CDR1 MNHEY and CDR2 SVGAGI. This CDR3 comprises 15 residues. V lost 7 bases and J 3 bases, leaving 19 bases between the germline ends. CDR3 residues: CASTSPGAPGYEQYF. CDR3 nucleotide sequence: TGTGCCAGCACTTCCCCGGGGGCGCCGGGCTACGAGCAGTACTTC.

The CDR3 DNA sequence: TGTGCCAGCAGCCAACTAGCGGGAGGCAGCTCCTACGAGCAGTACTTC. Its protein product is CASSQLAGGSSYEQYF. This sequence joins TRBV28 and TRBJ2-7, with 12 bases lining up with TRBD2. With V trimmed by 6 bases and J by 0 bases, 6 bases remained unmatched. The CDR3 is 16 amino acids. Germline CDR1 and CDR2: MDHEN and SYDVKM. The variable domain in full, completed from reference TRBV28 and TRBJ2-7, reads DVKVTQSSRYLVKRTGEKVFLECVQDMDHENMFWYRQDPGLGLRLIYFSYDVKMKEKGDIPEGYSVSREKKERFSLILESASTNQTSMYLCASSQLAGGSSYEQYFGPGTRLTVT.

The chain employs TRBV7-9 and TRBJ2-3, with D possibly being TRBD2 (7 bases). V gave up 5 bases and J gave up 6 bases, with 18 bases separating them. CDR1 is SEHNR, CDR2 FQNEAQ, per germline (reference sequence). This CDR3 is built from 15 residues. The CDR3 protein is CASSPAGLGGDTQYF. The CDR3 DNA sequence: TGTGCCAGCAGCCCAGCGGGGTTGGGGGGCGATACGCAGTATTTT.

This chain uses TRBV2 with TRBJ2-3; unclear D gene. CDR3 length: 12 amino acids. The germline V gene encodes CDR1 SNHLY and CDR2 FYNNEI. The ends were cut back, 4 bases at V and 7 bases at J, with 9 bases in the middle. CDR3 nucleotides: TGTGCCAGCAGTGGGGCAGATTATACGCAGTATTTT. Translating gives CASSGADYTQYF.

The genes are TRBV28 and TRBJ1-5, with 9 bases identical to TRBD1. J was trimmed by 3 bases and V by 0 bases; bases with no gene match: 6. The CDR3 contains 17 residues. Germline-derived CDR1 and CDR2 are MDHEN and SYDVKM. CDR3: CASSLWGQGWPNQPQHF. In DNA form, the CDR3 reads TGTGCCAGCAGTTTATGGGGACAGGGTTGGCCCAATCAGCCCCAGCATTTT.

The rearrangement uses TRBV9 and TRBJ2-1; D tentatively reads TRBD1 or TRBD2 (6 bases each). From germline, CDR1 is SGDLS and CDR2 YYNGEE. The V end lost 0 bases, the J end lost 10 bases, and 11 bases lay between the germline ends. The CDR3 sequence is 13 residues long. CDR3 sequence: CASSVGGGTEQFF. The CDR3 nucleotides read TGTGCCAGCAGCGTAGGAGGGGGGACAGAGCAGTTCTTC.

This sequence joins TRBV5-1 and TRBJ2-3; 9 bases map to TRBD2. Germline CDR1 and CDR2: SGHRS and YFSETQ. The CDR3 covers 16 residues. V lost 4 bases to trimming and J lost 1 base; unmatched junction nucleotides: 7. Here the CDR3 DNA reads TGCGCCAGCAGCGACATAGCGGGAGTGGGCACAGATACGCAGTATTTT. This translates into CASSDIAGVGTDTQYF.

The chain employs TRBV25-1 and TRBJ2-2; no clear D. CDR3 size: 13 residues. Germline CDR1 and CDR2: MGHDK and SYGVNS. Trimming left V 5 bases short and J 6 bases short, with 10 bases between. The CDR3 here is CASSPVFPGELFF. The CDR3 coding sequence is TGTGCCAGCAGTCCCGTTTTCCCCGGGGAGCTGTTTTTT.

The chain employs TRBV28 and TRBJ1-1; a possible D gene is TRBD1 (5 bases). Germline CDR1 MDHEN, CDR2 SYDVKM. The V end was cut by 3 bases, the J end by 5 bases, with 10 bases between. The CDR3 runs to 13 residues. DNA of the CDR3: TGTGCCAGCAGTTTCCTTGGACAAACTGAAGCTTTCTTT. It translates to CASSFLGQTEAFF.

This clone showed up just once. The chain carries TRBV28 and TRBJ2-6; 11 bases agree with TRBD2. Per germline, CDR1 MDHEN and CDR2 SYDVKM. J was trimmed by 0 bases and V by 9 bases; bases with no gene match: 19. The CDR3 is made up of 21 amino acids. DNA of the CDR3: TGTGCCAGAACCCCAGCTACTAGCGGGAGAAAACGGAGCTCTGGGGCCAACGTCCTGACTTTC. Protein: CARTPATSGRKRSSGANVLTF.

This clone was found once. The rearrangement joins TRBV7-3 to TRBJ2-3, with 7 bases matching TRBD2. Germline trimming cut 0 bases from V and 4 bases from J; bases unmatched to any gene: 1. This CDR3 spans 14 amino acids. In germline, CDR1 is SGHTA, CDR2 FQGTGA. CDR3 region: CASSLTGGPDTQYF. The CDR3, as DNA: TGTGCCAGCAGCTTAACGGGAGGGCCAGATACGCAGTATTTT.

On this clone itself: The same CDR3 arises from other DNA sequences in this sample as well. The rearrangement links TRBV5-1 to TRBJ2-3, with D perhaps TRBD2 (5 bases). CDR1 and CDR2 (germline): SGHRS, YFSETQ. The V end was cut by 3 bases, the J end by 2 bases, with 10 bases between. The CDR3 has 14 amino acids. The CDR3 nucleotides read TGCGCCAGCAGCTGGACTTCTTCCACAGATACGCAGTATTTT. Protein sequence: CASSWTSSTDTQYF.

V usage is TRBV28 and J usage is TRBJ2-1; the D gene could be TRBD1 or TRBD2 (5 bases each). CDR3 length equals 14 residues. Germline CDR1 and CDR2: MDHEN and SYDVKM. Trimming left V 2 bases short and J 7 bases short, with 12 bases between. CDR3 sequence: CASSLGGFSNEQFF. The CDR3 DNA is TGTGCCAGCAGTTTAGGGGGATTCAGTAATGAGCAGTTCTTC. The full variable domain, its missing parts supplied by reference TRBV28 and TRBJ2-1, is DVKVTQSSRYLVKRTGEKVFLECVQDMDHENMFWYRQDPGLGLRLIYFSYDVKMKEKGDIPEGYSVSREKKERFSLILESASTNQTSMYLCASSLGGFSNEQFFGPGTRLTVL.

This chain uses TRBV7-9 with TRBJ2-7; weak D call: TRBD1 (6 bases). V was cut by 2 bases and J by 3 bases, with 8 bases left in between. Germline CDR1 SEHNR, CDR2 FQNEAQ (reference sequence). The CDR3 consists of 13 residues. The CDR3 DNA follows: TGTGCCAGCAGCTTAACAGGGAACTACGAGCAGTACTTC. The encoded protein is CASSLTGNYEQYF.

The V call is TRBV18, the J call TRBJ1-2; no clear D gene. V was trimmed by 3 bases and J by 3 bases, leaving 8 bases between them. In germline, CDR1 is KGHSH, CDR2 LQKENI. This CDR3 spans 13 amino acids. DNA of the CDR3: TGTGCCAGCTCACCGGACGGCTACTATGGCTACACCTTC. It translates to CASSPDGYYGYTF.

V is TRBV2 and J is TRBJ1-1; 7 nucleotides match TRBD1. The CDR3 is made up of 14 amino acids. The V segment lost 2 bases and the J segment 4 bases; nucleotides outside the gene matches: 4. Germline CDR1 reads SNHLY; CDR2 reads FYNNEI. The chain's CDR3 is CASSENRGLTEAFF. The DNA for the CDR3 is TGTGCCAGCAGTGAAAACAGGGGCCTCACTGAAGCTTTCTTT.

The chain uses TRBV30 and TRBJ1-4, with D unclear. Trimming stripped 0 bases from V and 5 bases from J, with 16 bases between. CDR3 size: 16 residues. Germline V CDR1 and CDR2: GTSNPN, SVGIG (reference sequence). The CDR3 sequence: CAWSVPEFGSNEKLFF. In nucleotides, the CDR3 is TGTGCCTGGAGTGTACCGGAATTTGGCAGCAATGAAAAACTGTTTTTT.

This chain uses TRBV11-2 with TRBJ1-1; perhaps TRBD1 as D (5 bases). The length of the CDR3 is 13 residues. V shed 3 bases and J shed 1 base, with 6 bases lying between them. In germline, CDR1 is SGHAT, CDR2 FQNNGV. CDR3 nucleotide sequence: TGTGCCAGCAGCTTTACAGGGAACACTGAAGCTTTCTTT. Protein: CASSFTGNTEAFF. Using reference TRBV11-2 and TRBJ1-1 for the parts outside the CDR3, the full variable domain is EAGVAQSPRYKIIEKRQSVAFWCNPISGHATLYWYQQILGQGPKLLIQFQNNGVVDDSQLPKDRFSAERLKGVDSTLKIQPAKLEDSAVYLCASSFTGNTEAFFGQGTRLTVV.

The chain links TRBV6-1 to TRBJ2-7; possible D gene TRBD2, 6 bases. V dropped 1 base and J dropped 5 bases, with 12 bases sitting between them. The germline V gene encodes CDR1 MNHNS and CDR2 SASEGT. This CDR3 has 14 amino acids. The CDR3 sequence is CASSEVGGSDEQYF. CDR3 DNA sequence: TGTGCCAGCAGTGAAGTGGGAGGAAGCGACGAGCAGTACTTC.

Points on this clone: Mismatch with germline at one junction end may stem from a read error. This rearrangement joins TRBV2 to TRBJ2-3, with 7 nucleotides matching TRBD2. This CDR3 spans 16 amino acids. CDR1 and CDR2 from the germline V gene are SNHLY and FYNNEI. CDR3 sequence (DNA): TGTGCCAGCAGTGACTCGGGACTACCCCCCACACATACGCAGTATTTT. This codes for CASSDSGLPPTHTQYF.

The chain links TRBV25-1 to TRBJ2-3; D is unclear. The germline gives CDR1 MGHDK, CDR2 SYGVNS. The CDR3 runs 16 residues. The V gene lost 6 bases and the J gene lost 0 bases, with 16 bases spanning the gap. The CDR3 sequence is CASSTLRRESTDTQYF. The CDR3 region has the DNA TGTGCCAGCAGCACCCTTCGGCGCGAAAGCACAGATACGCAGTATTTT. Full variable domain (remainder filled in from reference TRBV25-1 and TRBJ2-3): EADIYQTPRYLVIGTGKKITLECSQTMGHDKMYWYQQDPGMELHLIHYSYGVNSTEKGDLSSESTVSRIRTEHFPLTLESARPSHTSQYLCASSTLRRESTDTQYFGPGTRLTVL.

V is TRBV18 and J is TRBJ2-3, with 12 bases matching TRBD2. With 3 bases clipped from V and 5 bases from J, the junction kept 0 bases outside the gene matches. Germline values: CDR1 KGHSH, CDR2 LQKENI. The CDR3 totals 14 residues. The CDR3: CASSPTSGRDTQYF. In nucleotides, the CDR3 is TGTGCCAGCTCACCGACTAGCGGGAGAGATACGCAGTATTTT.

This rearrangement joins TRBV6-1 to TRBJ2-3, with D tentatively TRBD1 or TRBD2 (5 bases each). The CDR3 runs to 13 residues. Trimming took off 6 bases at V and 3 bases at J, with 10 bases between the two ends. Germline assignment: CDR1 MNHNS and CDR2 SASEGT. This CDR3 is CASRGPTTDTQYF. The CDR3 region has the DNA TGTGCCAGCAGGGGACCTACAACAGATACGCAGTATTTT.